This is a list of T cell receptor beta chains from one sample in a study of cytomegalovirus exposure and HLA in healthy donors. Method: immunoSEQ multiplex PCR; TCRdb's copy keeps in-frame clones and lacks some. Of about 130,000 clones listed, 70% to 85% are singletons. The sample comprised PBMCs. Source of these receptors: a young man in good health and CMV-seropositive. The CDR3 runs from the conserved cysteine through the conserved F or W. D genes are given only for firm matches. Expanded clones get a size class; other rows say once, few or many, or leave the size out.

j_gene	abundance	v_gene	d_gene	CDR3nt	CDR3aa
TRBJ1-5	.	TRBV6-5	.	TGTGCCAGCAGCAGGGCGGGGCCCAATCAGCCCCAGCATTTT	CASSRAGPNQPQHF
TRBJ1-1	.	TRBV27	.	TGTGCCAGCTATAGCTGGGACACTGAAGCTTTCTTT	CASYSWDTEAFF
TRBJ2-2	.	TRBV10-2	.	TGCGCCAGCAGTGAGACGGACTACCTGAACACCGGGGAGCTGTTTTTT	CASSETDYLNTGELFF
TRBJ2-1	.	TRBV11-2	.	TGTGCCAGCAGCCCTTACCGCAGGACTTACAATGAGCAGTTCTTC	CASSPYRRTYNEQFF
TRBJ2-6	.	TRBV5-4	.	TGTGCCAGCAGCTGGAGGGGGGGCATGGGGGCCAACGTCCTGACTTTC	CASSWRGGMGANVLTF
TRBJ2-1	.	TRBV18	TRBD2	TGTGCCAGCTCAGCCCCGGGACTAGCGGTCCTTAATGAGCAGTTCTTC	CASSAPGLAVLNEQFF
TRBJ2-5	.	TRBV9	.	TGTGCCAGCAGCGCACAAGGGCGGGCCCAAGAGACCCAGTACTTC	CASSAQGRAQETQYF
TRBJ2-1	.	TRBV30	.	TGTGCCTGGAGTGTACAGGGAAGCAATGAGCAGTTCTTC	CAWSVQGSNEQFF
TRBJ1-1	.	TRBV30	.	TGTGCCTTTAATGCAGAAACGAACACTGAAGCTTTCTTT	CAFNAETNTEAFF
TRBJ1-2	.	TRBV7-9	.	TGTGCCAGCAGCTTAGCTGGGGGCGCACAAAGTGGCTCTAACTATGGCTACACCTTC	CASSLAGGAQSGSNYGYTF
TRBJ2-3	.	TRBV6-5	.	TGTGCCAGCAGTACCCTAAGTACAGATACGCAGTATTTT	CASSTLSTDTQYF
TRBJ2-5	.	TRBV1	.	TGCACCAGCAGCCTCCCTCAAGAGACCCAGTACTTC	CTSSLPQETQYF
TRBJ2-5	.	TRBV11-3	TRBD1	TGTGCCAGCAGTTCCGGGACAGGACAAGAGACCCAGTACTTC	CASSSGTGQETQYF
TRBJ1-4	.	TRBV5-1	TRBD1	TGCGCCAGCAGCCCGACAGGGTTCGCGACTGGTAATGAAAAACTGTTTTTT	CASSPTGFATGNEKLFF
TRBJ2-5	.	TRBV6-1	TRBD2	TGTGCCAGCAGTGAAGACTCCTCGGGAGCGGGGGTGCAAGAGACCCAGTACTTC	CASSEDSSGAGVQETQYF
TRBJ2-4	once	TRBV5-1	TRBD1	TGCGCCAGCAGCTTGACGGGACAGGGGGCCCTGAAAAACATTCAGTACTTC	CASSLTGQGALKNIQYF
TRBJ1-2	.	TRBV6-6	TRBD1	TGTGCCAGCAGTTACTCGACAGGGAGAGGCTACACCTTC	CASSYSTGRGYTF
TRBJ1-4	.	TRBV9	.	TGTGCCAGCAGCCCCGGGGGGGGTCGAGGGGCGGAAAAACTGTTTTTT	CASSPGGGRGAEKLFF
TRBJ2-3	.	TRBV5-6	TRBD1	TGTGCCAGCAGCTTAACGAGAGGGGGACAGGGCTGGGATACGCAGTATTTT	CASSLTRGGQGWDTQYF
TRBJ2-7	.	TRBV7-9	TRBD1	TGTGCCAGCAGCTATGCCGGGACAGAGGGCGAGCCGTACTTC	CASSYAGTEGEPYF
TRBJ1-1	.	TRBV30	.	TGTGCCTGGCAGGGTAATGGGGCGGCTTTCTTT	CAWQGNGAAFF
TRBJ2-1	.	TRBV6-5	TRBD2	TGTGCCAGCAGTTATTTAGGGACTAGCGGGAGGGGTGAGCAGTTCTTC	CASSYLGTSGRGEQFF
TRBJ2-3	.	TRBV7-3	.	TGTGCCAGCAGCCCGTATAAGAGCGATACGCAGTATTTT	CASSPYKSDTQYF
TRBJ1-2	once	TRBV18	TRBD1	TGTGCCAGTCTCCGGACAGGGGGCGCCGACTATGGCTACACCTTC	CASLRTGGADYGYTF
TRBJ2-3	.	TRBV2	.	TGTGCCAGCAGTGCGCAACAGAGCACAGATACGCAGTATTTT	CASSAQQSTDTQYF
TRBJ2-2	.	TRBV14	TRBD1	TGTGCCAGCAGCCACTTAGACAGGGACACCGGGGAGCTGTTTTTT	CASSHLDRDTGELFF
TRBJ2-1	.	TRBV11-2	.	TGTGCCAGCAGCTTCGGTAGTTACAATGAGCAGTTCTTC	CASSFGSYNEQFF
TRBJ2-5	.	TRBV4-3	.	TGCGCCAGCAGCCAATATGACAGGCTCCAAGAGACCCAGTACTTC	CASSQYDRLQETQYF
TRBJ2-1	.	TRBV4-2	.	TGTGCCAGCACGACTGGGTTCTACAATGAGCAGTTCTTC	CASTTGFYNEQFF
TRBJ2-7	.	TRBV2	.	TGTGCCAGCAGCCTTTTGACAGACTACGAGCAGTACTTC	CASSLLTDYEQYF
TRBJ2-4	few	TRBV7-9	.	TGTGCCAGCAGCGGGACAAACGAGGGGAACATTCAGTACTTC	CASSGTNEGNIQYF
TRBJ1-6	.	TRBV15	TRBD1	TGTGCCACCAGCAGTGACAGGGGGGCTGGTTCACCCCTCCACTTT	CATSSDRGAGSPLHF
TRBJ1-1	.	TRBV6-1	.	TGTGCCAGCAGTGAAGGGCCTGAAGCTTTCTTT	CASSEGPEAFF
TRBJ1-1	.	TRBV27	.	TGTGCCAGCAGTTTATCGATGACCGGGGGGACTGAAGCTTTCTTT	CASSLSMTGGTEAFF
TRBJ1-2	once	TRBV6-4	.	TGTGCCAGCAGTGACGGGACTTCAGGCTACACCTTC	CASSDGTSGYTF
TRBJ2-7	few	TRBV29-1	.	TGCAGCGTTGAAGCAGGGGACGAGCAGTACTTC	CSVEAGDEQYF
TRBJ2-5	.	TRBV5-1	TRBD1	TGCGCCAGCAGCTTGTTCGGGACAGGGGGCTTTGAGACCCAGTACTTC	CASSLFGTGGFETQYF
TRBJ2-7	.	TRBV27	.	TGTGCCAGCAGTACTACTAGTGGCCCTCTGGAGCAGTACTTC	CASSTTSGPLEQYF
TRBJ1-2	.	TRBV29-1	.	TGCAGCGTACTAGAAAGGGGGGGCTACACCTTC	CSVLERGGYTF
TRBJ2-6	.	TRBV19	TRBD2	TGTGCCAGTAGTATGTTGGCTAGCGGGACCAGCACTGGGGCCAACGTCCTGACTTTC	CASSMLASGTSTGANVLTF
TRBJ2-2	.	TRBV9	.	TGTGCCAGCAGCGTAGGACAGGTGGGCGGGGAGCTGTTTTTT	CASSVGQVGGELFF
TRBJ1-3	.	TRBV9	.	TGTGCCAGCAGCGTAGGTGCAGGGGTCGGTGGAAACACCATATATTTT	CASSVGAGVGGNTIYF
TRBJ1-2	.	TRBV6-1	.	TGTGCCAGCAGTGAAGGGGGTGTTCAGGAGGCTATCTATGGCTACACCTTC	CASSEGGVQEAIYGYTF
TRBJ1-1	.	TRBV18	.	TGTGCCAGCTCACCCCAAAGGGGGGGGGAGTCGTCGACTGAAGCTTTCTTT	CASSPQRGGESSTEAFF
TRBJ1-6	few	TRBV2	.	TGTGCCAGCTCACTGACAGGCCTAAATTCACCCCTCCACTTT	CASSLTGLNSPLHF
TRBJ2-7	.	TRBV2	.	TGTGCCAGCAGGGCAGTAGGGGACGAGCAGTACTTC	CASRAVGDEQYF
TRBJ2-5	.	TRBV4-1	TRBD1	TGCGCCAGCAGCCAAGGGGACAGGGTTGAGACCCAGTACTTC	CASSQGDRVETQYF
TRBJ2-7	.	TRBV10-3	TRBD2	TGTGCCATCAGGGGAGGGTCCTACGAGCAGTACTTC	CAIRGGSYEQYF
TRBJ2-6	once	TRBV7-2	.	TGTGCCAGCAGCTTATCTTTTGCTGGGGCCAACGTCCTGACTTTC	CASSLSFAGANVLTF
TRBJ1-5	.	TRBV11-2	.	TGTGCCAGCAGCCCGGACACGTATCAGCCCCAGCATTTT	CASSPDTYQPQHF
TRBJ2-5	.	TRBV29-1	TRBD1	TGCAGCGTTGAATCCTCGACAGGGTCAGTGGAAGAGACCCAGTACTTC	CSVESSTGSVEETQYF
TRBJ2-4	.	TRBV13	.	TGTGCCAGCAAACTATCTATAGCCAAAAACATTCAGTACTTC	CASKLSIAKNIQYF
TRBJ2-5	few	TRBV28	TRBD2	TGTGCCAGCAGTCTTCCGGGACTAGGACAAGAGACCCAGTACTTC	CASSLPGLGQETQYF